A single sample gave rise to the 29 T cell receptor beta chains below, sequenced in a study of sequential checkpoint blockade in melanoma (dated by TCRdb to between 2019 and 2020). Explained via the paper, the treatment or condition label denotes: randomized to nivolumab then ipilimumab (arm A) or the reverse (arm B). The library was produced with the immunoSEQ multiplex PCR assay. Not all clones reach the TCRdb copy of this immuneACCESS table, which keeps in-frame sequences only. Checked studies attribute under half of the gap to unresolved V genes and leave the rest unexplained. The sample profile shows some 40,000 clones; approximately 84% of them were found once. The ten largest clones capture around 5.4% of the sample. Sequenced here: CD8+ T cells sorted from blood (inferred from file names), sampled from a patient given nivolumab and ipilimumab in sequence. These receptors came from a human donor with melanoma.

The chain's CDR3 is CASGRDTLEETQYF. The CDR3 DNA follows: TGTGCCAGCGGTAGGGACACCTTAGAGGAGACCCAGTACTTC. This chain connects TRBV6-1 to TRBJ2-5; possibly TRBD1 for D (6 bases). There are 14 residues in the CDR3. In germline, CDR1 is MNHNS, CDR2 SASEGT. Trimming removed 8 bases from V and 5 bases from J, with 18 bases in between.

This clone was observed a single time. The sample holds other DNA sequences that translate to the same CDR3. V and J are TRBV5-1 and TRBJ2-1; D not certain. Trimming took off 1 base at V and 4 bases at J, with 6 bases between the two ends. The CDR3 loop spans 13 amino acids. Germline loops: CDR1 SGHRS, CDR2 YFSETQ. The CDR3 nucleotides are TGCGCCAGCAGCTTGACCGGTTACAATGAGCAGTTCTTC. The encoded protein is CASSLTGYNEQFF.

In DNA form, the CDR3 reads TGCGCCAGCAGCCAAGTCTATCTAGCGGGGGACGATACGCAGTATTTT. Amino acids: CASSQVYLAGDDTQYF. This chain uses TRBV4-1 with TRBJ2-3; TRBD2 matches 10 bases. Per germline, CDR1 MGHRA and CDR2 YSYEKL. Germline trimming cut 1 base from V and 6 bases from J; bases unmatched to any gene: 7. The CDR3 is made up of 16 amino acids.

The J gene is TRBJ2-7, the V gene TRBV15; 8 bases line up with TRBD1. V dropped 8 bases and J dropped 4; count of bases not matched to a gene: 7. The germline V gene encodes CDR1 LNHNV and CDR2 YYDKDF (reference sequence). This CDR3 is built from 13 residues. As DNA, the CDR3 is TGTGCCACCCGTGGCAGGGGGCTTTACGAGCAGTACTTC. It specifies CATRGRGLYEQYF. The full variable domain, completed using reference TRBV15 and TRBJ2-7, is DAMVIQNPRYQVTQFGKPVTLSCSQTLNHNVMYWYQQKSSQAPKLLFHYYDKDFNNEADTPDNFQSRRPNTSFCFLDIRSPGLGDTAMYLCATRGRGLYEQYFGPGTRLTVT.

This sequence joins TRBV27 and TRBJ2-7; a weak D match, TRBD2 (6 bases). This CDR3 has 15 amino acids. V dropped 2 bases and J dropped 1 base, with 12 bases sitting between them. Per germline, CDR1 MNHEY and CDR2 SMNVEV (reference sequence). Here the CDR3 DNA reads TGTGCCAGCAGTTTAGCCCTGGGAGGTTCCTACGAGCAGTACTTC. It encodes CASSLALGGSYEQYF.

This rearrangement joins TRBV19 to TRBJ2-7; 7 bases are shared with TRBD2. This CDR3 contains 15 residues. The J segment lost 2 bases and the V segment lost 3 bases, leaving 7 bases of the junction unmatched. Germline assignment: CDR1 LNHDA and CDR2 SQIVND (reference sequence). For the CDR3, the DNA is TGTGCCAGTAGTATCTCTAGCGGCACTCCCTACGAGCAGTACTTC. Amino acids: CASSISSGTPYEQYF.

The CDR3 sequence is CAIGLAGVLIPYEQYF. The CDR3 DNA is TGTGCCATCGGACTAGCGGGAGTTCTGATACCCTACGAGCAGTACTTC. This chain connects TRBV14 to TRBJ2-5; TRBD2 agrees at 13 bases. Judging by the DNA end, TRBJ2-7 fits better; the J call may be wrong. Germline V gives CDR1 SGHDN, CDR2 FVKESK. The CDR3 contains 16 residues.

This rearrangement joins TRBV6-5 to TRBJ2-3, with unresolved D. The V and J ends lost 2 bases and 2 bases respectively, with 11 bases between them. Germline CDR1 MNHEY, CDR2 SVGAGI. The CDR3 spans 15 residues. CDR3 protein: CASSYNYIDTDTQYF. DNA for the CDR3: TGTGCCAGCAGTTACAATTATATAGACACAGATACGCAGTATTTT.

V and J are TRBV6-5 and TRBJ2-3; D unclear. Germline V gene sequence: CDR1 MNHEY, CDR2 SVGAGI. Trimming cost V 2 bases and J 6 bases, with 9 bases left between them. The CDR3 covers 13 residues. In DNA form, the CDR3 reads TGTGCCAGCAGTTACATCCCCTTGGATACGCAGTATTTT. It yields the protein CASSYIPLDTQYF.

The chain uses TRBV11-2 and TRBJ1-1, with D perhaps TRBD1 (6 bases). The ends were cut back, 5 bases at V and 3 bases at J, with 16 bases in the middle. Germline V gives CDR1 SGHAT, CDR2 FQNNGV. The CDR3 runs to 15 residues. In DNA form, the CDR3 reads TGTGCCAGCAGCCTAGGGGGGGGTAAAGACACTGAAGCTTTCTTT. Translation: CASSLGGGKDTEAFF. The variable domain in full, with the rest retrieved from reference TRBV11-2 and TRBJ1-1, is EAGVAQSPRYKIIEKRQSVAFWCNPISGHATLYWYQQILGQGPKLLIQFQNNGVVDDSQLPKDRFSAERLKGVDSTLKIQPAKLEDSAVYLCASSLGGGKDTEAFFGQGTRLTVV.

CDR3 nucleotides: TGTGCCAGCAGTATGCCCAGGTCGGAGGTCGACACCGGGGAGCTGTTTTTT. It translates to CASSMPRSEVDTGELFF. The chain recombines TRBV5-6 with TRBJ2-2; D perhaps matches TRBD2 (5 bases). Trimming shortened V by 5 bases and J by 3 bases, and 20 bases separated the two germline ends. CDR1 and CDR2 (germline): SGHDT, YYEEEE. The CDR3 consists of 17 residues.

The V call is TRBV5-1, the J call TRBJ1-1, with D possibly TRBD1 on 6 matching bases. The V gene's germline CDR1 is SGHRS and CDR2 YFSETQ. Trimming took 7 bases from V and 2 from J, leaving 15 bases between them. CDR3 length equals 14 residues. CDR3 protein: CASSPWTDNTEAFF. DNA for the CDR3: TGCGCCAGCTCCCCGTGGACAGACAACACTGAAGCTTTCTTT.

The chain links TRBV28 to TRBJ2-5, with D tentatively TRBD2 (6 bases). V was shortened by 8 bases and J by 0 bases, with 13 bases between the two germline ends. The length of the CDR3 is 14 residues. The V gene's germline CDR1 is MDHEN and CDR2 SYDVKM. CDR3 DNA: TGTGCCAGCCTTGGCCGGGACTACCAAGAGACCCAGTACTTC. It encodes CASLGRDYQETQYF.

The genes are TRBV5-6 and TRBJ1-2; D gene unclear. Trimming shortened V by 0 bases and J by 9 bases, and 18 bases separated the two germline ends. This CDR3 region has 15 residues. Germline values: CDR1 SGHDT, CDR2 YYEEEE. The CDR3 DNA follows: TGTGCCAGCAGCTTGGCCACTTCAGCCGAGGGTCGCTACACCTTC. This codes for CASSLATSAEGRYTF.

The V and J genes are TRBV5-1 and TRBJ1-2; the match to TRBD1 covers 10 bases. J was trimmed by 6 bases and V by 0 bases; bases with no gene match: 8. The CDR3 covers 16 residues. CDR1 is SGHRS and CDR2 is YFSETQ in the germline V gene. The CDR3 DNA follows: TGCGCCAGCAGCTTGGGGACAGGGGGGGAAGCGGATGGCTACACCTTC. It is translated as CASSLGTGGEADGYTF.

The chain employs TRBV5-1 and TRBJ2-7; 11 positions match TRBD1. Germline loops: CDR1 SGHRS, CDR2 YFSETQ. Unmatched junction bases numbered 8, after V lost 6 bases and J lost 6 bases. The CDR3 runs to 14 residues. The CDR3 bases are TGCGCCAGCAACACTGGGACAGGGGGATCCGAGCAGTACTTC. This translates into CASNTGTGGSEQYF.

The chain combines TRBV7-6 with TRBJ2-7; D perhaps matches TRBD1 (5 bases). This CDR3 is 13 amino acids long. Looked up from germline, CDR1 is SGHVS and CDR2 is FNYEAQ. The V end lost 3 bases, the J end lost 3 bases, and 9 bases lay between the germline ends. The CDR3 sequence: CASSLAGIYEQYF. The CDR3 DNA sequence: TGTGCCAGCAGCTTGGCAGGGATCTACGAGCAGTACTTC.

The chain has TRBV6-5 and TRBJ2-1, with D unresolved. Germline assignment: CDR1 MNHEY and CDR2 SVGAGI. The CDR3 extends over 15 amino acids. With 6 bases removed from V and 0 bases from J, the gap between germline ends came to 12 bases. In nucleotides, the CDR3 is TGTGCCAGCAGCGTTTACCAGTCCTCCTACAATGAGCAGTTCTTC. It yields the protein CASSVYQSSYNEQFF.

CDR3 sequence reads: CASSLDLAGSGNEQFF. The CDR3, as DNA: TGCGCCAGCAGCTTGGACCTAGCGGGATCTGGCAATGAGCAGTTCTTC. The rearrangement joins TRBV5-1 to TRBJ2-1, with 9 positions matching TRBD2. Trimming removed 0 bases from V and 6 bases from J; junction bases left unmatched: 7. The CDR3 totals 16 residues. The germline gives CDR1 SGHRS, CDR2 YFSETQ.

This chain joins TRBV21-1 and TRBJ1-1; the DNA was not compared with TRBD1, the D call given in the table. TRBV21-1 corresponds to a pseudogene. This CDR3 has 11 residues. CDR3 amino acids: CASRGLSEAFF. CDR3 nucleotide sequence: TGTGCCAGCAGGGGCCTATCTGAAGCTTTCTTT.

V gene TRBV19 combines with J gene TRBJ2-7; D is perhaps TRBD1 (6 bases). Trimming stripped 3 bases from V and 2 bases from J, with 11 bases between. CDR3 size: 14 residues. Germline CDR1 and CDR2: LNHDA and SQIVND (reference sequence). CDR3 amino acids: CASSIGRGAYEQYF. CDR3 nucleotide sequence: TGTGCCAGTAGTATCGGCAGGGGAGCCTACGAGCAGTACTTC.

This rearrangement joins TRBV6-1 to TRBJ2-7; 13 bases map to TRBD2. V dropped 2 bases and J dropped 3; count of bases not matched to a gene: 1. The length of the CDR3 is 15 residues. CDR1 is MNHNS, CDR2 SASEGT, per germline. This CDR3 is CASSERTSGSYEQYF. DNA for the CDR3: TGTGCCAGCAGTGAAAGGACTAGCGGGAGCTACGAGCAGTACTTC.

V is TRBV12-5 and J is TRBJ2-1; 11 positions agree with TRBD2. Germline CDR1 LGHNT, CDR2 FRNRAP. Losses at the gene ends were 2 bases for V and 8 bases for J; bases not matched to a gene: 5. The length of the CDR3 is 15 residues. The CDR3 here is CASGLSQGLADEQFF. DNA of the CDR3: TGTGCTAGTGGTTTGTCACAGGGACTAGCGGATGAGCAGTTCTTC.

This rearrangement joins TRBV19 to TRBJ2-2; TRBD1 agrees at 8 bases. The V segment lost 3 bases and the J segment 8 bases; nucleotides outside the gene matches: 8. The CDR3 length is 15 residues. Germline CDR1 and CDR2: LNHDA and SQIVND (reference sequence). The CDR3 here is CASSIGRGLSGELFF. The CDR3 DNA follows: TGTGCCAGTAGTATCGGCAGGGGGCTTTCTGGGGAGCTGTTTTTT.

The chain has TRBV10-3 and TRBJ2-1; 9 bases align to TRBD2. V lost 4 bases, J lost 7 bases, and 14 bases stayed unmatched. The CDR3 loop spans 17 amino acids. Germline V lookup: CDR1 ENHRY, CDR2 SYGVKD. The CDR3, as DNA: TGTGCCATCAGTGCGGTGGCTAGCGGGGACCTCGTGAATGAGCAGTTCTTC. It specifies CAISAVASGDLVNEQFF.

This clone was counted once. This rearrangement joins TRBV27 to TRBJ2-7; 10 nucleotides match TRBD2. This CDR3 region has 14 residues. Germline V CDR1 and CDR2: MNHEY, SMNVEV (reference sequence). After removal of 2 bases from V and 6 bases from J, the junction contained 4 bases not matched to a gene. CDR3 sequence: CASSLGAGGGEQYF. CDR3 DNA: TGTGCCAGCAGTTTAGGAGCGGGAGGGGGCGAGCAGTACTTC.

This chain joins TRBV4-1 and TRBJ1-4; tentative D call: TRBD1 (6 bases). The CDR3 extends over 16 amino acids. Germline V gives CDR1 MGHRA, CDR2 YSYEKL. V was clipped by 4 bases and J by 2 bases, with 14 bases between them. The CDR3 DNA reads as TGCGCCAGCAGCCGGTCCCCCAGGGGCACTAATGAAAAACTGTTTTTT. It translates to CASSRSPRGTNEKLFF.

This clone was observed a few times. The chain couples TRBV28 to TRBJ1-2, with 10 bases fitting TRBD1. V shed 7 bases and J 2 bases; nucleotides not matched to a gene: 10. The germline CDR1 and CDR2 sequences are MDHEN and SYDVKM. CDR3 length: 16 amino acids. CDR3 amino acids: CASTAPGQGLNYGYTF. In DNA, the CDR3 is TGTGCCAGCACCGCCCCGGGACAGGGGCTAAACTATGGCTACACCTTC.

The chain joins TRBV9 to TRBJ2-3, with a tentative D call TRBD2 (5 bases). The V end lost 4 bases, the J end lost 0 bases, and 12 bases lay between the germline ends. The CDR3 covers 15 residues. Germline V gene sequence: CDR1 SGDLS, CDR2 YYNGEE. The CDR3 loop is CASSPSGTSTDTQYF. In DNA, the CDR3 is TGTGCCAGCAGCCCCAGCGGTACAAGCACAGATACGCAGTATTTT. The full variable domain, with the rest looked up from reference TRBV9 and TRBJ2-3, is DSGVTQTPKHLITATGQRVTLRCSPRSGDLSVYWYQQSLDQGLQFLIQYYNGEERAKGNILERFSAQQFPDLHSELNLSSLELGDSALYFCASSPSGTSTDTQYFGPGTRLTVL.